This is a list of T cell receptor beta chains from one sample in a study of OX40 agonist ivuxolimab in advanced cancers. Sequencing used immunoSEQ multiplex PCR; TCRdb keeps in-frame clones, though not all of them. Among about 120,000 clones listed, more than 80% were seen once. This material consisted of CD4+ or CD8+ T cells sorted from blood, taken in a trial of the OX40 agonist ivuxolimab. Receptors originate from an adult with an advanced solid tumor such as melanoma, head and neck, liver or kidney cancer. The CDR3 runs from the conserved cysteine through the conserved F or W. D genes are given only for firm matches. Clone size, where shown, is once, few, many, or a class for clones that have expanded.

>few|NA|TRBJ1-6|TRBV2
TGTGCCAGCAGTGATGGGCAGGGAGATAATTCACCCCTCCACTTT
CASSDGQGDNSPLHF
>NA|NA|TRBJ2-5|TRBV6-6
TGTGCCAGCAGTTACGGGCAGTCCGGGCGGGAGACCCAGTACTTC
CASSYGQSGRETQYF
>NA|TRBD1|TRBJ2-1|TRBV5-4
TGTGCCAGCAGCTTCTTAGGACAGGGGAACAATGAGCAGTTCTTC
CASSFLGQGNNEQFF
>NA|TRBD1|TRBJ1-6|TRBV10-2
TGCGCCAGCAGTGATGCCCCCGGGACAGTTTCACCCCTCCACTTT
CASSDAPGTVSPLHF
>NA|TRBD1|TRBJ2-2|TRBV7-8
TGTGCCAGCAGCCCACTTTCCGGGACAGCGAACACCGGGGAGCTGTTTTTT
CASSPLSGTANTGELFF
>NA|TRBD1|TRBJ2-3|TRBV6-6
TGTGCCAGCAGCGACAGGGGCCCCATTCGGATCGCGCAGTATTTT
CASSDRGPIRIAQYF
>NA|NA|TRBJ2-1|TRBV30
TGTGCCTGGAGTGGGGGAAGGGGGAACTACAATGAGCAGTTCTTC
CAWSGGRGNYNEQFF
>NA|TRBD2|TRBJ2-1|TRBV5-1
TGCGCCAGCAGCTTAGCGGGGGTCCTCTACAATGAGCAGTTCTTC
CASSLAGVLYNEQFF
>NA|NA|TRBJ2-5|TRBV4-2
TGTGCCAGCAGCCAAGAGTACGCTAAAGAGACCCAGTACTTC
CASSQEYAKETQYF
>once|TRBD1|TRBJ1-5|TRBV18
TGTGCCAGCTCACCCCGGGACAGGGGGGATCAGCCCCAGCATTTT
CASSPRDRGDQPQHF
>once|TRBD1|TRBJ1-2|TRBV9
TGTGCCAGCAGCGTAAGGGGACAGGGATTGGGCTATGGCTACACCTTC
CASSVRGQGLGYGYTF
>NA|TRBD2|TRBJ2-7|TRBV7-3
TGTGCCAGCAGCCTAATGGCGGGGGACGACGAGCAGTACTTC
CASSLMAGDDEQYF
>NA|NA|TRBJ2-5|TRBV30
TGTGCCACCACCAGGGGGGGGCCCGAGACCCAGTACTTC
CATTRGGPETQYF
>few|TRBD2|TRBJ2-5|TRBV11-3
TGTGCCAGCAGCTTAGGTGTCGGGACTAGCGGGGACCAAGAGACCCAGTACTTC
CASSLGVGTSGDQETQYF
>NA|NA|TRBJ2-7|TRBV6-1
TGTGCCAGCAGTGCCAGGACGATTGGGGAGCAGTACTTC
CASSARTIGEQYF
>NA|NA|TRBJ1-6|TRBV6-6
TGTGCCAGCAGCCCGGCGGGAGTGGGTAATTCACCCCTCCACTTT
CASSPAGVGNSPLHF
>NA|NA|TRBJ1-1|TRBV27
TGTGCCAGCAGTCCGCTACCACCTGGTGAGGGTGTGGAGGCTTTCTTT
CASSPLPPGEGVEAFF
>NA|TRBD1|TRBJ2-5|TRBV4-1
TGCGCCAGCAGCCAAGATGAATATGGGACAGGGGAATCGGAGACCCAGTACTTC
CASSQDEYGTGESETQYF
>NA|NA|TRBJ1-3|TRBV7-2
TGTGCCAGCAGCTTAGCGCCCCCGGGAAACACCATATATTTT
CASSLAPPGNTIYF
>NA|NA|TRBJ1-6|TRBV15
TGTGCCACCAGCAGAGATTGGGGTTTATCACCCCTCCACTTT
CATSRDWGLSPLHF
>few|NA|TRBJ2-7|TRBV10-1
TGCGCCAGCAGTGACTGGTCCTACGAGCAGTACTTC
CASSDWSYEQYF
>few|NA|TRBJ1-6|TRBV2
TGTGCCAGCAGTGAAGGCGGGGGGGGATCACCCCTCCACTTT
CASSEGGGGSPLHF
>NA|TRBD1|TRBJ2-7|TRBV6-1
TGTGCCAGCACCCCCGCGGACAGGTGGTACGAGCAGTACTTC
CASTPADRWYEQYF
>NA|NA|TRBJ1-5|TRBV18
TGTGCCAGCTCACCAATGGATCAGCCCCAGCATTTT
CASSPMDQPQHF
>NA|TRBD1|TRBJ1-1|TRBV15
TGTGCCACCAGCCCCCGGACAGGGTCTATGAACACTGAAGCTTTCTTT
CATSPRTGSMNTEAFF
>NA|NA|TRBJ2-3|TRBV27
TGTGCCAGCAGTGAAGATAGGCGCGATACGCAGTATTTT
CASSEDRRDTQYF
>NA|NA|TRBJ1-1|TRBV11-2
TGTGCCAGCAGCTTCGTACCGGGGAGGGAAGCTTTCTTT
CASSFVPGREAFF
>NA|NA|TRBJ1-2|TRBV18
TGTGCCAGCTCACCACAGCAGGGAATAAACTATGGCTACACCTTC
CASSPQQGINYGYTF
>NA|NA|TRBJ2-7|TRBV5-4
TGTGCCAGCAGCTTCGCAGGAGCCTACGAGCAGTACTTC
CASSFAGAYEQYF